The next 11 T cell receptor beta chains were all read from a single sample in a study of blood T cell repertoires in COVID-19. Clones were sequenced by immunoSEQ multiplex PCR, and TCRdb holds only the in-frame ones, with some missing. The sample includes roughly 70,000 clones, 90% seen only once; the top ten take roughly 7.2%. The sample consisted of peripheral blood. Source of these receptors: a human donor in a cohort sampled during active COVID-19.

This clone was recorded only once. The chain recombines TRBV5-1 with TRBJ2-6, with a possible D match to TRBD1 (5 bases). Germline V gives CDR1 SGHRS, CDR2 YFSETQ. Trimming stripped 5 bases from V and 2 bases from J, with 11 bases between. The CDR3 extends over 15 amino acids. CDR3 in amino acids: CASRSPGTGANVLTF. The CDR3 DNA reads as TGCGCCAGCAGATCCCCAGGGACTGGGGCCAACGTCCTGACTTTC.

The rearrangement links TRBV9 to TRBJ1-2; D may be TRBD1 (5 bases). The CDR3 totals 15 residues. The germline V and J ends were trimmed by 0 bases and 4 bases, with 13 bases remaining between them. Germline loops: CDR1 SGDLS, CDR2 YYNGEE. The chain's CDR3 is CASSVGTGGSYGYTF. Written as DNA, the CDR3 is TGTGCCAGCAGCGTAGGCACAGGCGGGAGCTATGGCTACACCTTC.

V and J are TRBV7-9 and TRBJ2-7; tentatively, D is TRBD2 (6 bases). V lost 0 bases to trimming and J lost 2 bases, with 11 bases between them. Per the germline V gene, CDR1 is SEHNR and CDR2 is FQNEAQ (reference sequence). The CDR3 is 15 residues long. CDR3 loop: CASSLAQGGTYEQYF. In DNA, the CDR3 is TGTGCCAGCAGCTTAGCGCAGGGAGGTACCTACGAGCAGTACTTC.

This chain links TRBV11-2 with TRBJ1-5, with 7 bases identical to TRBD1. Germline CDR1 is SGHAT and CDR2 is FQNNGV. After removal of 4 bases from V and 10 bases from J, the junction contained 13 bases not matched to a gene. The CDR3 extends over 15 amino acids. The CDR3 sequence: CASSSQPGQRTPQHF. In nucleotides, the CDR3 is TGTGCCAGCAGCTCACAACCGGGACAGAGGACCCCCCAGCATTTT.

This clone has a single count. The chain combines TRBV6-5 with TRBJ2-7; 7 positions agree with TRBD1. Germline CDR1 MNHEY, CDR2 SVGAGI. This CDR3 has 15 amino acids. V trimming: 1 base; J trimming: 5 bases; junction bases outside the gene matches: 8. The CDR3 here is CASSYWRQGGDEQYF. The CDR3 DNA sequence: TGTGCCAGCAGTTACTGGCGACAGGGCGGAGACGAGCAGTACTTC.

The chain is built from TRBV5-4 and TRBJ2-3, with 9 bases fitting TRBD2. The germline gives CDR1 SGHNT, CDR2 YYREEE (reference sequence). The CDR3 is made up of 16 amino acids. J gave up 4 bases and V 4 bases, and 10 bases lay outside the gene matches. The CDR3 protein is CASSRTSGPIPDTQYF. In DNA form, the CDR3 reads TGTGCCAGCAGCCGTACTAGCGGGCCAATCCCAGATACGCAGTATTTT.

The table lists this clone with a count of one. The chain carries TRBV11-3 and TRBJ2-3; TRBD2 agrees at 7 bases. CDR3 length equals 15 residues. V trimming: 1 base; J trimming: 6 bases; junction bases outside the gene matches: 7. Per germline, CDR1 SGHNT and CDR2 YENEEA. The CDR3 DNA sequence: TGTGCCAGCAGCTTAGTTTTGGGGGGGACCGATACGCAGTATTTT. This translates into CASSLVLGGTDTQYF. Combining the CDR3 with reference TRBV11-3 and TRBJ2-3 gives the whole variable domain EAGVVQSPRYKIIEKKQPVAFWCNPISGHNTLYWYLQNLGQGPELLIRYENEEAVDDSQLPKDRFSAERLKGVDSTLKIQPAELGDSAVYLCASSLVLGGTDTQYFGPGTRLTVL.

The CDR3, as DNA: TGCGCCAGCAGCCCCCTGGGGGCGAACTATGGCTACACCTTC. It encodes CASSPLGANYGYTF. The J gene is TRBJ1-2, the V gene TRBV4-3; possible D gene TRBD1, 6 bases. The CDR3 is 14 amino acids. The germline CDR1 and CDR2 sequences are LGHNA and YSLEER. V shed 4 bases and J shed 2 bases, with 11 bases lying between them.

The V call is TRBV10-3, the J call TRBJ2-7, with 13 bases lining up with TRBD2. Germline CDR1 is ENHRY and CDR2 is SYGVKD. The CDR3 runs to 16 residues. With V trimmed by 6 bases and J by 0 bases, 5 bases remained unmatched. The CDR3 spells CAIRAGTSGVSYEQYF. The CDR3 DNA follows: TGTGCCATCAGGGCAGGGACTAGCGGGGTCTCCTACGAGCAGTACTTC.

The chain combines TRBV5-1 with TRBJ1-4; D may be TRBD1 (6 bases). Trimming shortened V by 1 base and J by 3 bases, and 10 bases separated the two germline ends. The germline V gene encodes CDR1 SGHRS and CDR2 YFSETQ. The CDR3 length is 15 residues. The CDR3 DNA reads TGCGCCAGCAGCTTGTATTCAGGGGCTAATGAAAAACTGTTTTTT. This codes for CASSLYSGANEKLFF.

V usage is TRBV28 and J usage is TRBJ2-5; 11 bases agree with TRBD2. The V gene's germline CDR1 is MDHEN and CDR2 SYDVKM. Germline trimming cut 5 bases from V and 4 bases from J; bases unmatched to any gene: 12. The CDR3 totals 17 residues. CDR3 sequence (DNA): TGTGCCAGCAGTATGACCTTAGCGGGGGGGTATAGAGAGACCCAGTACTTC. Translation: CASSMTLAGGYRETQYF.